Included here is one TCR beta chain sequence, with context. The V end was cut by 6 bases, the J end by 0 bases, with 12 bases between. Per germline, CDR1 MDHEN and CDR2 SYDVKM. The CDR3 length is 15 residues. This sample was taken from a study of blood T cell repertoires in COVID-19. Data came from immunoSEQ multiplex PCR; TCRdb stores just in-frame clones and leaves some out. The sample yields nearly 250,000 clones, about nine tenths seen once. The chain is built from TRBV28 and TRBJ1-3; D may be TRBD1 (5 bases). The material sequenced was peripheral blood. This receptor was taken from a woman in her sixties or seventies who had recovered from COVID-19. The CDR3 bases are TGTGCCAGCAGAGATGACAGACACTCTGGAAACACCATATATTTT. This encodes CASRDDRHSGNTIYF.